This paragraph reports one T cell receptor beta chain. This entry is derived from a study of cytomegalovirus exposure and HLA in healthy donors. The PCR ran on 60 Vbeta and 13 Jbeta primers. Sequenced by immunoSEQ multiplex PCR; TCRdb stores in-frame clones only, minus some. Of 150,000 or so clones listed, around 80% were seen once; the top ten hold 10% to 12%. Germline CDR1 reads SNHLY; CDR2 reads FYNNEI. V was shortened by 6 bases and J by 2 bases, with 14 bases between the two germline ends. This CDR3 contains 14 residues. The clonotype originates from a man aged 18 to 29 in good health and CMV-seropositive. This chain uses TRBV2 with TRBJ2-7; D perhaps matches TRBD2 (7 bases). Sequenced sample: PBMCs. This CDR3 is CASRFQGGAYEQYF. The CDR3 DNA reads as TGTGCCAGCAGATTCCAAGGGGGGGCCTACGAGCAGTACTTC.